This TCR beta chain was identified in a study of T cell responses to AZD1222 COVID-19 vaccine. Study-wide points: With two AZD1222 doses given, Spike-specific TCR breadth and depth both rose. Reports say nearly half of spike-specific TCRs go after unmutated variant regions. At study baseline, merely more than 5 AZD1222 recipients were seropositive. White British ancestry dominated among donors, who included more females, and clonal diversity was possibly underestimated.

CDR1 is MNHEY, CDR2 SVGAGI, per germline. The CDR3 is 13 amino acids. Trimming shortened V by 4 bases and J by 4 bases, and 10 bases separated the two germline ends. Method: immunoSEQ multiplex PCR; TCRdb's copy keeps in-frame clones and lacks some. Of about 110,000 clones in the sample, 75% to 95% are singletons; the top ten hold about 6.6%. Remarks on this clone: Antigen unknown.

V gene TRBV6-5 combines with J gene TRBJ1-2; D uncertain. The clonotype comes from an adult who received the AZD1222 COVID-19 vaccine. Sequenced material: peripheral blood, taken 28 days after the second AZD1222 dose. The DNA for the CDR3 is TGTGCCAGCAGTTTCATGGGAGTCTATGGCTACACCTTC. Translation: CASSFMGVYGYTF.